This TCR beta chain was captured by sequencing in a study of shared clonotypes between healthy human individuals. With V trimmed by 6 bases and J by 1 base, 10 bases remained unmatched. CDR3 length: 15 residues. The germline V gene has CDR1 SQVTM and CDR2 ANQGSEA. Investigators spread the genomic DNA of each subset evenly over several immunoSEQ plates. Here immunoSEQ multiplex PCR was the method, and the copy in TCRdb shows in-frame clones only, minus some. The table has around 500,000 clones, around 85% seen once. The receptor was derived from a woman between 35 and 50 years old in good health. Some clones in this sample may be carry-over from other donors' samples. This chain uses TRBV29-1 with TRBJ1-2; TRBD1 aligns across 8 bases. The sample taken for sequencing was PBMCs. CDR3: CSVVAYDRGNYGYTF. The CDR3 DNA reads as TGCAGCGTCGTTGCCTACGACAGGGGTAACTATGGCTACACCTTC.